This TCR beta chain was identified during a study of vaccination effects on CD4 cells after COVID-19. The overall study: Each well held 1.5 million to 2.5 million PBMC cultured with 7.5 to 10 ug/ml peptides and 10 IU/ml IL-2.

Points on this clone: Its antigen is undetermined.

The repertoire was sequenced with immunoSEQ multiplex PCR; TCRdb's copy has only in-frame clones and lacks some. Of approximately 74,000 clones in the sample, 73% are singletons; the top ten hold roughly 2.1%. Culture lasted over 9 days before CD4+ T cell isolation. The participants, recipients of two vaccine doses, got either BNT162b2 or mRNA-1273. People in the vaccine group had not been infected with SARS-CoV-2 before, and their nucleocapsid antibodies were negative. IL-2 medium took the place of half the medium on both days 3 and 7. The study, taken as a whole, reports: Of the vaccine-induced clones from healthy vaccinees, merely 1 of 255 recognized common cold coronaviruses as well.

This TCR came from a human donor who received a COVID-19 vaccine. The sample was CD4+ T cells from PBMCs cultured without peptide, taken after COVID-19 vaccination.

CDR3: CAWSRTAYSNQPQHF. The CDR3 bases are TGTGCCTGGAGCAGGACAGCATATAGCAATCAGCCCCAGCATTTT. The chain has TRBV30 and TRBJ1-5; D perhaps matches TRBD1 (6 bases). V was shortened by 3 bases and J by 0 bases, with 12 bases between the two germline ends. The germline V gene has CDR1 GTSNPN and CDR2 SVGIG (reference sequence). This CDR3 is 15 amino acids long.